This is a list of T cell receptor beta chains from one sample in a study of Graves' ophthalmopathy and Graves' hyperthyroidism. TCRdb used MiXCR to reprocess the multiplex PCR reads, holding one entry per CDR3 protein. The table includes 300,000 to 500,000 distinct CDR3 sequences, about 16% detected once. The sequenced sample was peripheral blood. The receptors originated from a woman aged 18-29 years with stable Graves' hyperthyroidism. Each CDR3 is given with its conserved first and last residue. A D gene is named only where the DNA matches it firmly. Only some rows state a clone size, as once, few, many or a class for expanded clones.

abundance	v_gene	j_gene	d_gene	CDR3nt	CDR3aa
many	TRBV12-5	TRBJ1-5	-	TGTGCTAGTGGTTTTGGGCTCAATCAGCCCCAGCATTTT	CASGFGLNQPQHF
many	TRBV15	TRBJ2-7	-	TGTGCCACCAGCAGAGGAGTAAGGGATGAGCAGTACTTC	CATSRGVRDEQYF
many	TRBV3-1	TRBJ1-3	-	TGTGCCAGCAGCCAGCAGGAAACTGGAAACACCATATATTTT	CASSQQETGNTIYF
many	TRBV6-5	TRBJ1-1	TRBD1	TGTGCCAGCAGTTACTCTGGGAACAGGGGCGCTGAAGCTTTCTTT	CASSYSGNRGAEAFF
-	TRBV6-1	TRBJ1-1	-	TGTGCCAGCAGACCAGATGCGGGGGTGAACACTGAAGCTTTCTTT	CASRPDAGVNTEAFF
many	TRBV11-2	TRBJ2-4	TRBD1	TGTGCCAGCACCCCCATTACAGGGGGCAAAAACATTCAGTACTTC	CASTPITGGKNIQYF
many	TRBV5-1	TRBJ2-7	-	TGCGCCAGCAGCTTGGCCGTGGAGGACCCCCGGGGCTACGAGCAGTACTTC	CASSLAVEDPRGYEQYF
-	TRBV4-1	TRBJ2-2	-	TGCGCCAGCAGCCAAGCTGCGAGGACCGGGGAGCTGTGTTTT	CASSQAARTGELCF
many	TRBV19	TRBJ1-2	-	TGTGCCAGTAGATCCAGGGGTAACTATGGCTACACCTTC	CASRSRGNYGYTF
few	TRBV4-1	TRBJ2-7	TRBD1	TGCGCCAGCAGCCAATGGGTAGTAGGGGGCCACGAGCAGTACTTC	CASSQWVVGGHEQYF
-	TRBV19	TRBJ1-5	TRBD1	TGTGCCACCGTGGGGGCCCAGGGGGTAAATCAGCCCCAGCATTTT	CATVGAQGVNQPQHF
many	TRBV19	TRBJ1-1	-	TGTGCCAGTAGTATAGTGGGAGAAGCTTTCTTT	CASSIVGEAFF
-	TRBV7-9	TRBJ1-5	-	TGTGCCAGCAGCTTCGGGGCAGGGCCCCAGCCCCAGCATTTT	CASSFGAGPQPQHF
few	TRBV19	TRBJ1-2	-	TGTGCCAGTAGTCCCAACAGCAACTATGGCTACACCTTC	CASSPNSNYGYTF
many	TRBV12-3/TRBV12-4	TRBJ1-6	-	TGTGCCAGCAGTCAGTATGAAGCCAGGTTGGGGTCACCCCTCCACTTT	CASSQYEARLGSPLHF
many	TRBV6-2/TRBV6-3	TRBJ1-2	-	TGTGCCAGCCTTAAGGGCGCCAGGGGCCGTGGACTGGGTGGCTACACCTTC	CASLKGARGRGLGGYTF
-	TRBV20-1	TRBJ1-3	TRBD1	TGCAGTGCTAGGACAGGGGGTGGATACACCATATATTTT	CSARTGGGYTIYF
many	TRBV5-1	TRBJ1-2	-	TGCGCCAGCAGCAATGACGGAAACTATGGCTACACCTTC	CASSNDGNYGYTF
many	TRBV6-1	TRBJ1-3	TRBD1	TGTGCCAGCAGCCCGGGACAGAGAAACACCATATATTTT	CASSPGQRNTIYF
many	TRBV7-2	TRBJ1-1	TRBD1	TGTGCCAGCAGCTTAGCCAGGGGGCTCTTGAACACTGAAGCTTTCTTT	CASSLARGLLNTEAFF
few	TRBV12-3/TRBV12-4	TRBJ2-4	-	TGTGCCAGCAAGGGGGGGCCGGGGGACATTCAGTACTTC	CASKGGPGDIQYF
many	TRBV27	TRBJ1-6	-	TGTGCCAGCAGTTTAAAGGGTTTCGGATCACCCCTCCACTTT	CASSLKGFGSPLHF
many	TRBV6-2/TRBV6-3	TRBJ2-2	-	TGTGCCATCGCCTACGGAGCCGGGGAGCTGTTTTTT	CAIAYGAGELFF
many	TRBV19	TRBJ1-2	-	TGTGCCAGTAGAGAAGGGTACGATGGCTACACCTTC	CASREGYDGYTF
-	TRBV12-3/TRBV12-4	TRBJ2-5	TRBD2	TGTGCCAGCAGTGAAATGACTAGCAGAGAGACCCAGTACTTC	CASSEMTSRETQYF
many	TRBV2	TRBJ2-7	-	TGTGCCAGCAGCGGGGCTCAGTCCTACGAGCAGTACTTC	CASSGAQSYEQYF
-	TRBV19	TRBJ1-1	-	TGTGCCAGTAGTATCTCGGCACTGAACACTGAAGCTTTCTTT	CASSISALNTEAFF
many	TRBV12-3/TRBV12-4	TRBJ1-1	-	TGTGCCAGCAGTTCCACAGGGTTAGGAGCTTTCTTT	CASSSTGLGAFF
many	TRBV12-5	TRBJ1-2	TRBD1	TGTGCTAGTGGGGGGACAGGGCGAGACTATGGCTACACCTTC	CASGGTGRDYGYTF
few	TRBV6-5	TRBJ2-7	-	TGTGCCAGCAGTTACTCCGCCGGACCCTCCTACGAGCAGTACTTC	CASSYSAGPSYEQYF
-	TRBV6-4	TRBJ2-1	-	TGTGCCAGCAGTGACTCCACAGAGAATGAGCAGTTCTTC	CASSDSTENEQFF
many	TRBV7-2	TRBJ2-5	-	TGTGCCAGCAGCTTAATCAGTTTAACAGGGAAAGAGACCCAGTACTTC	CASSLISLTGKETQYF
many	TRBV11-2	TRBJ2-7	-	TGTGCCAGCAGCTTAGCGCCCTCTTACGAGCAGTACTTC	CASSLAPSYEQYF
few	TRBV5-1	TRBJ2-5	-	TGCGCCAGCAGGGACGGGAATCAAGAGACCCAGTACTTC	CASRDGNQETQYF
once	TRBV30	TRBJ1-1	-	TGTGCCTGGGAACCATGGGACACTGAAGCTTTCTTT	CAWEPWDTEAFF
many	TRBV7-9	TRBJ1-2	TRBD1	TGTGCCAGCAGCGACACCGGACAGGGGGGATATGGCTACACCTTC	CASSDTGQGGYGYTF
-	TRBV19	TRBJ1-5	-	TGTGCCAGTAGGCAGATCGGTGGGAATCAGCCCCAGCATTTT	CASRQIGGNQPQHF
-	TRBV7-9	TRBJ1-1	-	TGTGCCAGCAGCTTAATCTTAGAATTGAACACTGAAGCTTTCTTT	CASSLILELNTEAFF
-	TRBV6-1	TRBJ2-5	TRBD1	TGTGCCAGCAGTCCCGGGACAGCAAAGTACCAAGAGACCCAGTACTTC	CASSPGTAKYQETQYF
many	TRBV11-2	TRBJ1-2	TRBD1	TGTGCCAGCAGCCCCACTATCCAGAACAGGGGGGACTATGGCTACACCTTC	CASSPTIQNRGDYGYTF
many	TRBV12-5	TRBJ1-2	-	TGTGCTAGTGGTTGGGGGGCGGAAGGCTACACCTTC	CASGWGAEGYTF
many	TRBV6-4	TRBJ1-2	TRBD1	TGTGCCAGCCGGGTGGAGGGGGCCGTTCATCTAATCTATGGCTACACCTTC	CASRVEGAVHLIYGYTF
many	TRBV12-3/TRBV12-4	TRBJ2-7	-	TGTGCCAGCAGTTTACGGGCACACAGACCAGACGAGCAGTACTTC	CASSLRAHRPDEQYF
many	TRBV6-1	TRBJ1-1	TRBD1	TGTGCCAGCAGGGGGATGACAGGGCGAAACACTGAAGCTTTCTTT	CASRGMTGRNTEAFF
-	TRBV28	TRBJ1-5	-	TGTACCAGCACTAGCAATCAGCCCCAGCATTTT	CTSTSNQPQHF
many	TRBV6-2/TRBV6-3	TRBJ2-3	-	TGTGCCAGCAGTTACTCGACGGTGCTGGGAACAGATACGCAGTATTTT	CASSYSTVLGTDTQYF
-	TRBV3-1	TRBJ2-6	TRBD1	TGTGCCAGCAGCCACCCTGGACAGGGGTTGAGCGCTGGGGCCAACGTCCTGACTTTC	CASSHPGQGLSAGANVLTF
many	TRBV11-2	TRBJ2-2	TRBD1	TGTGCCAGCAGCTTAGGTGGACAGGGGCGGGCCGGGGAGCTGTTTTTT	CASSLGGQGRAGELFF
many	TRBV20-1	TRBJ2-7	-	TGCAGTGCCGGCACTAATAGCGAGCAGTACTTC	CSAGTNSEQYF
many	TRBV15	TRBJ2-5	TRBD2	TGTGCCACCAGCAGAGGTTCGGGGGGGCAAGAGACCCAGTACTTC	CATSRGSGGQETQYF
-	TRBV19	TRBJ1-1	-	TGTGCCAGTAGTATAGAAGTCCAGAAAGGGTCGATGAACACTGAAGCTTTCTTT	CASSIEVQKGSMNTEAFF
few	TRBV19	TRBJ1-5	TRBD1	TGTGCCAGTAGTGGGGGACAGGGGGTTCAGCCCCAGCATTTT	CASSGGQGVQPQHF
many	TRBV6-5	TRBJ2-2	TRBD1	TGTGCCAGCAGTTCCTACGGGACAGGGTTTAGCGGGGAGCTGTTTTTT	CASSSYGTGFSGELFF
many	TRBV12-3/TRBV12-4	TRBJ1-1	-	TGTGCCAGCAGACCACAGGGAACGAACACTGAAGCTTTCTTT	CASRPQGTNTEAFF
many	TRBV11-2	TRBJ1-2	-	TGTGCCAGCAGCTTAGAGGGCGGAAATGGCTACACCTTC	CASSLEGGNGYTF
many	TRBV5-5	TRBJ1-5	TRBD1	TGTGCCAGCAGCTTGGCCGACAGGGTTGGTCAGCCCCAGCATTTT	CASSLADRVGQPQHF
many	TRBV4-1	TRBJ1-3	-	TGCGCCAGCAGCCAAGTAAGCCGGAACGTAAGAAACACCATATATTTT	CASSQVSRNVRNTIYF
many	TRBV19	TRBJ1-1	TRBD1	TGTGCCAGTAGGAGACAGGGGTCGAACACTGAAGCTTTCTTT	CASRRQGSNTEAFF